Each of the 3 T cell receptor beta chains below was sequenced from the same sample in a study of shared clonotypes between healthy human individuals. Produced via immunoSEQ multiplex PCR; TCRdb's table is partial and in-frame only. The sample holds millions of clones, around nine tenths seen once. Material: naive CD4+ T cells sorted from blood. The subset: CD45RA+ positively selected. The receptors stem from a man aged 18 to 29 in good health.

V usage is TRBV5-3 and J usage is TRBJ1-4; no clear D gene. TRBV5-3 is an ORF, and what it does is uncertain. V lost 4 bases to trimming and J lost 0 bases, with 10 bases between them. The CDR3 is 15 residues long. The CDR3 loop is CARSTRMSTNEKLFF. DNA for the CDR3: TGTGCCAGAAGCACACGAATGTCAACTAATGAAAAACTGTTTTTT.

This clone was observed a few times. The J gene is TRBJ2-7, the V gene TRBV5-4; no firm D call. CDR1 and CDR2 (germline): SGHNT, YYREEE (reference sequence). The CDR3 is 13 residues long. V lost 6 bases to trimming and J lost 4 bases, with 14 bases between them. The CDR3: CASTPPTVYEQYF. The CDR3 coding sequence is TGTGCCAGCACCCCCCCTACTGTATACGAGCAGTACTTC.

V usage is TRBV7-2 and J usage is TRBJ2-4; D unclear. Looked up from germline, CDR1 is SGHTA and CDR2 is FQGNSA. Trimming removed 5 bases at V and 5 bases at J, with 7 bases between. The CDR3 runs 12 residues. CDR3 in amino acids: CASSRTENIQYF. CDR3 nucleotide sequence: TGTGCCAGCAGCAGGACGGAAAACATTCAGTACTTC.